The rows below give T cell receptor beta chains drawn from one sample of a study of CD8 T cells in Susac syndrome. TCRdb passed the immunoSEQ multiplex PCR reads through MiXCR, listing each CDR3 protein once. Of 71,000 or so distinct CDR3 sequences in the sample, 93% are singletons; the top ten hold about 0.15%. Specimen: CD4+ T cells from PBMCs. The source of these receptors is a human donor with Susac syndrome. CDR3s include the opening cysteine and the closing phenylalanine or tryptophan. The order of the fields is J gene, V gene, D gene, clone size, CDR3 protein, CDR3 DNA. D genes are given only for firm matches. The size field is filled for only some rows; it gives once, few, many or a size class.

TRBJ2-3 TRBV4-3 - - CASSQGFTDTQYF TGCGCCAGCAGCCAAGGTTTCACAGATACGCAGTATTTT
TRBJ1-1 TRBV3-1 - - CASSQVSVNTEAFF TGTGCCAGCAGCCAGGTATCGGTGAACACTGAAGCTTTCTTT
TRBJ2-1 TRBV4-3 TRBD2 - CASSQDQSGGANEQFF TGCGCCAGCAGCCAAGATCAGAGCGGGGGGGCGAATGAGCAGTTCTTC
TRBJ2-3 TRBV7-9 - - CASSLAAGADTQYF TGTGCCAGCAGCTTAGCGGCGGGGGCGGATACGCAGTATTTT
TRBJ1-6 TRBV7-2 - - CASSLEISNSPLHF TGTGCCAGCAGCTTAGAAATCTCGAATTCACCCCTCCACTTT
TRBJ2-7 TRBV28 TRBD1 - CASIPQGAGEQYF TGTGCCAGCATCCCACAGGGGGCGGGCGAGCAGTACTTC
TRBJ1-2 TRBV7-2 - - CASSRQQSDYGYTF TGTGCCAGCAGCCGACAGCAGTCTGACTATGGCTACACCTTC
TRBJ2-1 TRBV5-1 TRBD2 - CASSLSRLAGGGEQFF TGCGCCAGCAGCTTAAGTCGACTAGCGGGGGGTGGTGAGCAGTTCTTC
TRBJ2-7 TRBV11-3 - - CASSLAREAYEQYF TGTGCCAGCAGCTTAGCCAGGGAAGCCTACGAGCAGTACTTC
TRBJ2-7 TRBV2 - - CASRIGTSYEQYF TGTGCCAGCAGGATAGGGACTTCCTACGAGCAGTACTTC
TRBJ2-7 TRBV5-6 TRBD1 - CASSLVDRDSYEQYF TGTGCCAGCAGCTTGGTTGACAGGGACTCCTACGAGCAGTACTTC
TRBJ2-1 TRBV24-1 - - CATSDSSAAGQGREQFF TGTGCCACCAGTGATTCGTCCGCGGCGGGGCAGGGTAGGGAGCAGTTCTTC
TRBJ1-4 TRBV25-1 - once CASSGTRGALEKLFF TGTGCCAGCAGTGGTACGCGGGGGGCGCTTGAAAAACTGTTTTTT
TRBJ2-1 TRBV20-1 TRBD1 - CSAPTGDRVPNEQFF TGCAGTGCTCCGACGGGGGACAGGGTTCCAAATGAGCAGTTCTTC
TRBJ2-7 TRBV14 - few CASSPDGSYEQYF TGTGCCAGCAGCCCTGACGGGTCCTACGAGCAGTACTTC
TRBJ2-3 TRBV7-8 - - CASSTREGDTQYF TGTGCCAGCAGCACGCGGGAAGGCGATACGCAGTATTTT
TRBJ1-1 TRBV14 - - CASSLLGGNTEAFF TGTGCCAGCAGCCTCTTGGGGGGGAACACTGAAGCTTTCTTT
TRBJ2-5 TRBV29-1 - - CSVGSPETQYF TGCAGCGTTGGCAGCCCGGAGACCCAGTACTTC
TRBJ2-7 TRBV5-1 - - CASSFAAGGSYEQYF TGCGCCAGCAGCTTTGCGGCCGGGGGCTCCTACGAGCAGTACTTC
TRBJ1-2 TRBV7-2 - once CASSLSDQIYGYTF TGTGCCAGCAGCTTAAGTGATCAAATCTATGGCTACACCTTC
TRBJ1-3 TRBV7-9 TRBD1 - CASSLPGQGFENTIYF TGTGCCAGCAGCCTTCCGGGACAGGGGTTTGAAAACACCATATATTTT
TRBJ2-5 TRBV11-2 - - CASSSDAGWEETQYF TGTGCCAGCAGCTCCGACGCAGGGTGGGAAGAGACCCAGTACTTC
TRBJ1-2 TRBV20-1 - - CSAPRTATNYGYTF TGCAGTGCTCCTCGGACAGCAACTAACTATGGCTACACCTTC
TRBJ1-5 TRBV6-2/TRBV6-3 - - CASSRPQALVGQPQHF TGTGCCAGCAGTCGACCCCAGGCGTTAGTTGGTCAGCCCCAGCATTTT
TRBJ2-1 TRBV19 - - CASSATHMDNEQFF TGTGCCAGTAGCGCCACCCACATGGACAATGAGCAGTTCTTC
TRBJ1-1 TRBV30 - - CAWTMDLNTEAFF TGTGCCTGGACGATGGATTTGAACACTGAAGCTTTCTTT
TRBJ1-2 TRBV18 TRBD1 - CASSPGARGLVGYTF TGTGCCAGCTCACCAGGGGCCAGGGGGCTGGTTGGCTACACCTTC
TRBJ2-4 TRBV7-9 TRBD1 - CASSLDRGKNIQYF TGTGCCAGCAGCTTAGACAGGGGCAAAAACATTCAGTACTTC
TRBJ2-7 TRBV6-2/TRBV6-3 TRBD1 - CASSRDRDYEQYF TGTGCCAGCAGTCGGGACAGGGACTACGAGCAGTACTTC
TRBJ1-4 TRBV10-3 - - CAISEDFNEKLFF TGTGCCATCAGTGAGGACTTTAATGAAAAACTGTTTTTT
TRBJ2-2 TRBV9 TRBD1 - CASSVAGQVANTGELFF TGTGCCAGCAGCGTAGCCGGACAGGTCGCGAACACCGGGGAGCTGTTTTTT
TRBJ1-5 TRBV28 TRBD1 - CASSAPTGAHQPQHF TGTGCCAGCAGTGCCCCTACAGGGGCGCATCAGCCCCAGCATTTT
TRBJ2-7 TRBV12-3/TRBV12-4 TRBD1 once CASSFRTGVGEQYF TGTGCCAGCAGTTTCCGGACAGGGGTAGGCGAGCAGTACTTC
TRBJ2-5 TRBV6-5 - - CASRKGGSETQYF TGTGCCAGCAGGAAGGGCGGTTCAGAGACCCAGTACTTC
TRBJ1-2 TRBV4-2 - - CASSQEAGDAYGYTF TGTGCCAGCAGCCAAGAGGCAGGGGATGCCTATGGCTACACCTTC
TRBJ2-7 TRBV7-3 - - CASSLIGNGYGTQAYEQYF TGTGCCAGCAGCTTAATTGGTAATGGTTACGGGACACAGGCCTACGAGCAGTACTTC
TRBJ2-1 TRBV7-9 - once CASSTEGVVYNEQFF TGTGCCAGCAGCACAGAGGGGGTGGTCTACAATGAGCAGTTCTTC
TRBJ1-2 TRBV21-1 - - CASSKNILGIYGYTF TGTGCCAGCAGCAAAAATATCTTGGGTATTTATGGCTACACCTTC
TRBJ2-3 TRBV28 TRBD1 - CASSLRQGATDTQYF TGTGCCAGCAGTTTACGACAGGGGGCTACAGATACGCAGTATTTT
TRBJ2-2 TRBV5-4 - - CASSLDVNTGELFF TGTGCCAGCAGCTTGGACGTTAACACCGGGGAGCTGTTTTTT
TRBJ1-1 TRBV6-1 TRBD1 - CASSAQGTANTEAFF TGTGCCAGCAGTGCCCAAGGGACAGCAAACACTGAAGCTTTCTTT
TRBJ1-6 TRBV27 TRBD1 - CASSRYPTGGYSPLHF TGTGCCAGCAGTAGATATCCGACAGGGGGTTATTCACCCCTCCACTTT
TRBJ1-6 TRBV20-1 - - CSAAAGADNSPLHF TGCAGTGCCGCGGCAGGGGCGGATAATTCACCCCTCCACTTT
TRBJ2-3 TRBV11-2 TRBD2 - CASSSLAGGKDTQYF TGTGCCAGCAGCTCCCTGGCGGGGGGGAAAGATACGCAGTATTTT
TRBJ1-6 TRBV28 - - CASSLGGNFRASSYNSPLHF TGTGCCAGCAGTTTAGGGGGAAATTTTAGAGCAAGCTCCTATAATTCACCCCTCCACTTT
TRBJ1-1 TRBV5-1 - - CASSLEVGWGTEAFF TGCGCCAGCAGCTTGGAGGTGGGTTGGGGCACTGAAGCTTTCTTT
TRBJ1-6 TRBV7-2 - - CASKFQAADYNSPLHF TGTGCCAGCAAATTTCAGGCAGCCGATTATAATTCACCCCTCCACTTT